The clone carrying this T cell receptor (beta chain) was detected ten times or more. Its target is unknown. These data come from a study of T cells after yellow fever vaccination. Study observations and caveats: In post-booster samples, most primary-vaccination clones reappeared (approximately 95% CD4, roughly 88% CD8). A faster peak, day 5 versus 15, was reached by the weaker secondary response. Highly abundant clonotypes carried over from the bulk population could end up in FACS-sorted repertoires as contaminants.

Germline CDR1 SGHRS, CDR2 YFSETQ. CDR3 length: 15 amino acids. With 0 bases removed from V and 1 base from J, the gap between germline ends came to 10 bases. Conversion of TCR transcripts into cDNA relied on 5'RACE template switching, which added a universal primer site and UMIs. From the 5' RACE reads, TCRdb called clonotypes with MiXCR, one entry per CDR3 protein. The sample lists a few hundred thousand distinct CDR3 sequences, around a sixth occurring once. The gene calls are TRBV5-1 and TRBJ1-1; a weak D match, TRBD1 (6 bases). The sample consisted of PBMCs, taken about 5 days after the first yellow fever vaccination. This TCR was sampled from a man aged 18 to 35 who received the YFV17D yellow fever vaccine. The CDR3 nucleotides read TGCGCCAGCAGCTTGGAGGACAGTACGAACACTGAAGCTTTCTTT. This encodes CASSLEDSTNTEAFF.